Below, one T cell receptor (beta chain) is given with its context. This clonotype has a handful of counts. The antigen this receptor binds is unknown. Base qualities are not at hand, and no much larger clone is one base apart. These data belong to a study of glioma-infiltrating T cells (dated by TCRdb to between 2015 and 2016). Study-wide context: Glioma tissue, non-neoplastic brain tissue and matched peripheral blood mononuclear cells were used as sources from which TCR alpha- and beta-chain repertoires were sequenced. Three low-grade glioma patients, under ten primary glioblastoma patients and three non-glioma patients contributing non-neoplastic brain tissue were included in the paired cohort. To measure how far tissue and blood T-cell populations diverged, each tissue-infiltrating repertoire was compared against the peripheral blood repertoire of the same patient.

The CDR3 holds 14 amino acids from the cysteine to the phenylalanine. The read is trimmed to its CDR3 DNA, 42 bases read in frame from base 1. V is cut by 5 bases and J by 7 bases, and the space between the germline ends is 15 bases. From a lookup of the germline V gene (reference sequence), CDR1 and CDR2 are LNHDA and SQIVND. TCR alpha and beta CDR3 regions were amplified with the iRepertoire nested amplicon-rescue multiplex PCR (arm-PCR) platform from RNA. The input for one-step reverse transcription and amplification was about 85-400 ng of either tissue mRNA or PBMC total RNA. After bead purification, a secondary multiplex PCR added Illumina adapters, and libraries were gel-purified between 200 and 400 bp. The libraries contained internal 6-nucleotide barcodes that were used for demultiplexing. Libraries were sequenced on an Illumina MiSeq with 2x220 or 2x250 nucleotide paired-end reads. Under the source paper's analysis protocol: Paired reads were merged with FLASH 1.2.11 and aligned to the GRCh37 human genome with BWA-MEM before extracting TRA and TRB reads. An IMGT-derived reference of cassette sequences and CDR3 motifs, with pseudogenes included, was used for V and J assignment. Reads were translated in three frames, and productive CDR3s were defined as those with a C...FGXG motif and no stop codons. A clonotype was defined as a unique combination of a V-J cassette pair and a CDR3 amino acid sequence. Filtering of reads was based on Hamming distance, with the threshold set by the sequence error rate of each sample in mapped regions. TCRdb handled the public reads itself, with Q25 trimming in fastp and clone calling in MiXCR, and kept productive beta chains. Each CDR3 protein appears once, grouped with its most common genes and DNA. The V and J calls reflect TCRdb's pipeline rather than the authors' work. The sample table lists 100,000 to 150,000 distinct CDR3 sequences, under 30% of them with a count of one. The leading ten clones occupy about a quarter of the sample.

The paper's findings and limits, for the study overall: VJ-independent divergence between tissue and blood was found to be below expectation in non-neoplastic patients but above expectation in all gliomas, particularly low-grade gliomas. Group comparisons rested on small numbers: three non-neoplastic, three low-grade glioma and about 8 glioblastoma patients. Only a very small number of CDR3 sequences turned up in both tissue and blood, a result put down to high CDR3 diversity combined with limited sampling.

The V and J genes are TRBV19 and TRBJ2-1; 6 matching bases give a weak D call of TRBD1. The origin of this receptor is a human donor with low-grade glioma or glioblastoma, undergoing nonglioma brain surgery, or in good health (not recorded which). Sample: glioma tissue, nonneoplastic brain tissue, or PBMCs (not recorded which). CDR3 protein: CASSFPSGVNEQFF. The sequence in DNA is TGTGCCAGTAGTTTCCCCTCAGGGGTAAATGAGCAGTTCTTC.